The 6 T cell receptor beta chains below were found in one sample sequenced in a study of T cells in localized non-small cell lung cancer. Assay: immunoSEQ multiplex PCR; the TCRdb copy retains only in-frame clones and omits some. The sample includes about 45,000 clones, roughly nine tenths of them seen just once. Sequencing was performed on PBMCs, taken before any cancer treatment. These receptor sequences come from a woman aged 40-69 years with stage II lung adenocarcinoma.

This clone was recorded once. The chain links TRBV4-1 to TRBJ2-3, with D possibly matching TRBD2 (6 bases). The CDR3 is 16 amino acids. Germline V gene sequence: CDR1 MGHRA, CDR2 YSYEKL. The ends were cut back, 2 bases at V and 5 bases at J, with 17 bases in the middle. The CDR3 DNA reads as TGCGCCAGCAGCCAAAGCTGGACTAACCCGAGAGATACGCAGTATTTT. Protein product: CASSQSWTNPRDTQYF.

The chain carries TRBV5-1 and TRBJ1-1; no firm D call. The CDR3 totals 12 residues. Trimming cost V 1 base and J 7 bases, with 8 bases left between them. Germline CDR1 and CDR2: SGHRS and YFSETQ. CDR3 region: CASSLTHGEAFF. DNA for the CDR3: TGCGCCAGCAGCTTGACACACGGTGAAGCTTTCTTT.

The chain carries TRBV19 and TRBJ1-2, with 9 bases that match TRBD1. Germline loops: CDR1 LNHDA, CDR2 SQIVND (reference sequence). The CDR3 totals 14 residues. Losses at the gene ends were 10 bases for V and 5 bases for J; bases not matched to a gene: 11. The CDR3 region is CATQTGQGFYGYTF. CDR3 coding DNA: TGTGCCACCCAAACAGGACAGGGGTTTTATGGCTACACCTTC.

This chain links TRBV5-1 with TRBJ1-1; no definite D call. V was pared by 0 bases and J by 0 bases, with 3 bases between. The germline V gene encodes CDR1 SGHRS and CDR2 YFSETQ. The CDR3 is 13 residues long. CDR3 region: CASSLDVNTEAFF. The CDR3 nucleotides read TGCGCCAGCAGCTTGGACGTGAACACTGAAGCTTTCTTT.

The V call is TRBV9, the J call TRBJ2-1; TRBD2 might be the D (6 bases). V was trimmed by 0 bases and J by 1 base, leaving 11 bases between them. The CDR3 totals 16 residues. The germline V gene encodes CDR1 SGDLS and CDR2 YYNGEE. This CDR3 reads CASSVGGVGSYNEQFF. CDR3 DNA sequence: TGTGCCAGCAGCGTAGGCGGGGTGGGATCCTACAATGAGCAGTTCTTC.

The chain uses TRBV19 and TRBJ1-2, with D tentatively TRBD1 (6 bases). V gave up 7 bases and J gave up 9 bases, with 15 bases separating them. The CDR3 consists of 12 residues. In germline, CDR1 is LNHDA, CDR2 SQIVND (reference sequence). CDR3 sequence reads: CASNNRVDSYTF. The CDR3 DNA sequence: TGTGCCAGTAACAACAGGGTAGATAGCTACACCTTC.